This TCR beta chain was identified during a study of blood T cell repertoires in COVID-19. At the level of the study: COVID-19 samples, acute and convalescent, were from the United States, Italy and Spain.

Germline CDR1 and CDR2: SQVTM and ANQGSEA. The CDR3 runs to 13 residues. With V trimmed by 4 bases and J by 5 bases, 3 bases remained unmatched. The method was immunoSEQ multiplex PCR; TCRdb's version includes in-frame clones alone and lacks a portion of them. Altogether roughly 140,000 clones are present, around 83% being singletons, with the ten largest covering roughly 8.3%. Sequenced input: peripheral blood. This TCR was recovered from a woman aged 55-70 years with COVID-19, enrolled during active disease. This chain connects TRBV29-1 to TRBJ2-2, with 8 bases aligning to TRBD2. CDR3 nucleotides: TGCAGCGTTGGGCCTAGCGGGACCGGGGAGCTGTTTTTT. Encoded protein: CSVGPSGTGELFF.